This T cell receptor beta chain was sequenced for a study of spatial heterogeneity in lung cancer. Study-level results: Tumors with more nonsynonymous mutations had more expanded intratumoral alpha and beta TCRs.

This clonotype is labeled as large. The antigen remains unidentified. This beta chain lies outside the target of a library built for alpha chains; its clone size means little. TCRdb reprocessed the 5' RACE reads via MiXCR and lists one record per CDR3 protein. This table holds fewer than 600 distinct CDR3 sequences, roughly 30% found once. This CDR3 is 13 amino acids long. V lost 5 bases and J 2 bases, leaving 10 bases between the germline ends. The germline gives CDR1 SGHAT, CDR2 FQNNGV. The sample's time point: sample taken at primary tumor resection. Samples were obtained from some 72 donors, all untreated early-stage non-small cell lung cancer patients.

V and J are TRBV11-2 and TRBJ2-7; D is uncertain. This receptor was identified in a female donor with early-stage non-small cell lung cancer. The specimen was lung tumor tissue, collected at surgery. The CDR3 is CASSRTVAYEQYF. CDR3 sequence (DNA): TGTGCCAGCAGCCGTACAGTAGCCTACGAGCAGTACTTC.